Shown below are 28 T cell receptor beta chains from a single sample sequenced in a study of T cells in Graves' hyperthyroidism and ophthalmopathy. The investigators amplified TCR beta CDR3 regions from RNA transcripts. HTBI primers drove first-round RT-PCR of the TCR CDR3. TCRdb re-analysed the multiplex PCR reads in MiXCR, keeping a single row per CDR3 protein. This table holds hundreds of thousands of distinct CDR3 sequences, 15% to 18% found once. Specimen: blood. Receptors were obtained from a woman aged 18-30 years with Graves' hyperthyroidism.

As DNA, the CDR3 is TGTGCCAGCAGTTACGGGTGGGGGGGCTGGGGTCAGCCCCAGCATTTT. The encoded protein is CASSYGWGGWGQPQHF. The chain combines TRBV6-2 or TRBV6-3 with TRBJ1-5, with D maybe TRBD1 (6 bases). With 2 bases removed from V and 6 bases from J, the gap between germline ends came to 17 bases. The germline V gene has CDR1 MNHEY and CDR2 SVGEGT. The CDR3 runs 16 residues.

This clonotype was detected ten times or more. The germline gene is not matched at one end of the junction; a read error may be the cause. DNA for the CDR3: TGTGCCAGCAGTTTAGGGGGAGGAACTGAAGCTTTCTTT. It codes for CASSLGGGTEAFF. This chain connects TRBV5-1 to TRBJ1-1; D might be TRBD1 (6 bases). Per the germline V gene, CDR1 is SGHRS and CDR2 is YFSETQ. The CDR3 contains 13 residues. The complete variable domain, with remaining parts taken from reference TRBV5-1 and TRBJ1-1, reads KAGVTQTPRYLIKTRGQQVTLSCSPISGHRSVSWYQQTPGQGLQFLFEYFSETQRNKGNFPGRFSGRQFSNSRSEMNVSTLELGDSALYLCASSLGGGTEAFFGQGTRLTVV.

This clonotype showed up many times. The chain combines TRBV4-2 with TRBJ2-2; 9 positions agree with TRBD2. Trimming cost V 4 bases and J 6 bases; bases outside gene matches: 3. Germline assignment: CDR1 LGHNA and CDR2 YNFKEQ. The CDR3 runs to 14 residues. CDR3 protein: CASSLGGGAGELFF. The CDR3 DNA is TGTGCCAGCAGCCTCGGCGGGGGGGCCGGGGAGCTGTTTTTT.

A word on this clonotype: A much larger clone lies a single base off, so this may be a read error. The chain recombines TRBV5-1 with TRBJ2-2; tentatively, D is TRBD2 (5 bases). The CDR3 sequence is 15 residues long. Germline loops: CDR1 SGHRS, CDR2 YFSETQ. This CDR3 reads CASSYDGSHTGELSF. The CDR3 region has the DNA TGCGCCAGCAGCTATGACGGGTCTCACACCGGGGAGCTGTCTTTT.

This clonotype was counted at least ten times. V and J are TRBV20-1 and TRBJ2-7, with TRBD2 identical over 7 bases. V lost 3 bases to trimming and J lost 7 bases; unmatched junction nucleotides: 3. CDR3 length: 11 residues. Germline loops: CDR1 DFQATT, CDR2 SNEGSKA (reference sequence). The CDR3 loop is CSASAGEEQYF. CDR3 nucleotide sequence: TGCAGTGCTAGCGCGGGAGAAGAGCAGTACTTC.

Regarding this clonotype: It is likely a read error, because the conserved phenylalanine at the end of the CDR3 is missing. The chain couples TRBV5-1 to TRBJ1-5; D ambiguous. Germline V gene data show CDR1 as SGHRS and CDR2 as YFSETQ. The germline V and J ends were trimmed by 3 bases and 0 bases, with 4 bases remaining between them. The CDR3 has 13 amino acids. CDR3 amino acids: CASSSDSNQPQHL. The CDR3 region has the DNA TGCGCCAGCAGCTCCGATAGCAATCAGCCCCAGCATCTT.

This clonotype was picked up many times. The CDR3: CASSLWDSYYTF. CDR3 bases: TGTGCCAGCAGCTTGTGGGACAGCTACTACACCTTC. The V and J genes are TRBV5-6 and TRBJ1-2; 7 bases are shared with TRBD1. The CDR3 has 12 amino acids. V trimming: 1 base; J trimming: 10 bases; junction bases outside the gene matches: 4. Germline V CDR1 and CDR2: SGHDT, YYEEEE.

This clonotype was recorded many times. This rearrangement joins TRBV10-3 to TRBJ2-1; 10 bases line up with TRBD1. This CDR3 region has 15 residues. Germline V gene lookup returns CDR1 ENHRY and CDR2 SYGVKD. V trimming: 3 bases; J trimming: 10 bases; junction bases outside the gene matches: 9. The CDR3 DNA reads as TGTGCCATCAGTGACCTCGGGACAGGGGTGAGGGAGCAGTTCTTC. Translating it yields CAISDLGTGVREQFF.

CDR3 sequence reads: CASNYWPTSGRSTDTQYF. Written as DNA, the CDR3 is TGCGCCAGCAACTACTGGCCAACTAGCGGGCGAAGCACAGATACGCAGTATTTT. The J gene is TRBJ2-3, the V gene TRBV5-1; 9 bases match TRBD2. The CDR3 runs to 18 residues. Germline CDR1 and CDR2: SGHRS and YFSETQ. Germline trimming cut 6 bases from V and 0 bases from J; bases unmatched to any gene: 14.

This clonotype has at least ten counts. V usage is TRBV3-1 and J usage is TRBJ1-5; D is possibly TRBD1 (5 bases). The V gene lost 7 bases and the J gene lost 5 bases, with 24 bases spanning the gap. Germline loops: CDR1 LGHDT, CDR2 YNNKEL (reference sequence). The CDR3 is made up of 17 amino acids. The CDR3 bases are TGTGCCAGCAATCGCCGGGACGGCCATAATTTCGATCAGCCCCAGCATTTT. It yields the protein CASNRRDGHNFDQPQHF.

V is TRBV4-2 and J is TRBJ2-7; D is possibly TRBD1 (5 bases). Trimming stripped 1 base from V and 0 bases from J, with 7 bases between. The CDR3 is 14 residues long. Germline V gene data show CDR1 as LGHNA and CDR2 as YNFKEQ. The CDR3 DNA sequence: TGTGCCAGCAGCCAAGGCAGGGCCTCCTACGAGCAGTACTTC. Amino acids: CASSQGRASYEQYF.

In this sample, this clonotype turned up many times. The chain couples TRBV6-1 to TRBJ1-2; D is perhaps TRBD1 (6 bases). The CDR3 runs to 13 residues. V was shortened by 5 bases and J by 6 bases, with 13 bases between the two germline ends. Germline V gene lookup returns CDR1 MNHNS and CDR2 SASEGT. The CDR3 here is CASSPTGSDGYTF. In DNA form, the CDR3 reads TGTGCCAGCAGTCCCACAGGGTCCGATGGCTACACCTTC.

This clonotype was observed many times. The V and J genes are TRBV7-2 and TRBJ1-2; possibly TRBD1 for D (6 bases). Trimming removed 1 base from V and 6 bases from J, with 12 bases in between. Germline V gives CDR1 SGHTA, CDR2 FQGNSA. This CDR3 comprises 14 residues. The CDR3 here is CASSLVDRSDGYTF. CDR3 DNA: TGTGCCAGCAGCTTAGTCGACAGGTCGGATGGCTACACCTTC.

The chain employs TRBV28 and TRBJ2-5, with D perhaps matching TRBD1 (5 bases). The germline gives CDR1 MDHEN, CDR2 SYDVKM. The ends were cut back, 0 bases at V and 3 bases at J, with 14 bases in the middle. The CDR3 consists of 16 residues. DNA of the CDR3: TGTGCCAGCAGTTTATGGGGCAGGGAATTGGAAGAGACCCAGTACTTC. Its translation is CASSLWGRELEETQYF.

This clonotype was detected many times. The chain couples TRBV6-1 to TRBJ2-1, with 8 bases aligning to TRBD2. V gave up 5 bases and J gave up 7 bases; unmatched junction bases: 7. This CDR3 is 14 amino acids long. Germline V gene lookup returns CDR1 MNHNS and CDR2 SASEGT. The CDR3 here is CASSPRTSQNEQFF. Written as DNA, the CDR3 is TGTGCCAGCAGTCCTCGGACTAGCCAGAATGAGCAGTTCTTC.

The V and J genes are TRBV5-1 and TRBJ1-2; the D gene is possibly TRBD1 (6 bases). This CDR3 spans 16 amino acids. Germline V gene lookup returns CDR1 SGHRS and CDR2 YFSETQ. Trimming removed 1 base at V and 8 bases at J, with 21 bases between. This CDR3 is CASSLSGGGAPAGYTF. The CDR3 DNA is TGCGCCAGCAGCTTGTCGGGAGGGGGGGCCCCCGCGGGCTACACCTTC.

V and J are TRBV30 and TRBJ1-4, with D uncertain. The CDR3 covers 15 residues. V shed 5 bases and J shed 0 bases, with 13 bases lying between them. Per germline, CDR1 GTSNPN and CDR2 SVGIG (reference sequence). CDR3 sequence (DNA): TGTGCCTGGGGGATTGGGGTTGCAACTAATGAAAAACTGTTTTTT. Its protein product is CAWGIGVATNEKLFF.

This clonotype came up a few times. This chain joins TRBV11-3 and TRBJ1-1; D not resolved. This CDR3 comprises 15 residues. The ends were cut back, 3 bases at V and 0 bases at J, with 11 bases in the middle. From germline, CDR1 is SGHNT and CDR2 YENEEA. The CDR3 spells CASSFVRGMNTEAFF. The CDR3 DNA reads as TGTGCCAGCAGCTTTGTACGCGGCATGAACACTGAAGCTTTCTTT.

This rearrangement joins TRBV5-6 to TRBJ2-6; D may correspond to TRBD1 or TRBD2 (5 bases each). The CDR3 sequence is 17 residues long. The germline CDR1 and CDR2 sequences are SGHDT and YYEEEE. Trimming stripped 5 bases from V and 0 bases from J, with 15 bases between. CDR3 nucleotides: TGTGCCAGCAGACTGCCGGGGACCAGCTCTGGGGCCAACGTCCTGACTTTC. As protein: CASRLPGTSSGANVLTF.

This clonotype was counted many times. This chain links TRBV29-1 with TRBJ1-4; D is unresolved. With 2 bases removed from V and 0 bases from J, the gap between germline ends came to 7 bases. CDR3 length: 14 amino acids. CDR1 is SQVTM and CDR2 is ANQGSEA in the germline V gene. The CDR3: CSVELGATNEKLFF. In DNA, the CDR3 is TGCAGCGTTGAACTGGGTGCAACTAATGAAAAACTGTTTTTT. The variable domain in full, completed from reference TRBV29-1 and TRBJ1-4, reads SAVISQKPSRDICQRGTSLTIQCQVDSQVTMMFWYRQQPGQSLTLIATANQGSEATYESGFVIDKFPISRPNLTFSTLTVSNMSPEDSSIYLCSVELGATNEKLFFGSGTQLSVL.

This clonotype has at least ten counts. The rearrangement joins TRBV9 to TRBJ2-1; 7 bases match TRBD2. The V and J ends lost 6 bases and 0 bases, in that order; junction bases with no gene match: 3. The CDR3 runs 14 residues. CDR1 and CDR2 from the germline V gene are SGDLS and YYNGEE. The CDR3 DNA sequence: TGTGCCAGCAACGGCGGGAGCTCCTACAATGAGCAGTTCTTC. Its protein is CASNGGSSYNEQFF.

Ten or more counts support this clonotype. The chain carries TRBV7-6 and TRBJ2-7, with D hard to call. Germline-derived CDR1 and CDR2 are SGHVS and FNYEAQ. Trimming shortened V by 7 bases and J by 5 bases, and 18 bases separated the two germline ends. The CDR3 has 14 amino acids. The chain's CDR3 is CASTPGVSADEQYF. The CDR3 DNA reads TGTGCCAGCACCCCAGGTGTATCCGCCGACGAGCAGTACTTC.

At least ten counts were recorded for this clonotype. V and J are TRBV30 and TRBJ1-2; the match to TRBD1 covers 12 bases. Germline CDR1 and CDR2: GTSNPN and SVGIG (reference sequence). This CDR3 contains 17 residues. Trimming at V came to 4 bases and at J to 1 base, leaving 10 bases not matched to a gene. CDR3 region: CAWIGPGQGAVNYGYTF. The CDR3 bases are TGTGCCTGGATTGGGCCGGGACAGGGGGCAGTTAACTATGGCTACACCTTC.

This clonotype was recorded at least ten times. The chain joins TRBV20-1 to TRBJ2-5, with D perhaps TRBD2 (5 bases). Germline V gene data show CDR1 as DFQATT and CDR2 as SNEGSKA (reference sequence). V lost 5 bases to trimming and J lost 1 base, with 8 bases between them. CDR3 length equals 12 residues. The CDR3 coding sequence is TGCAGTGCTTGGAGGTCCCAAGAGACCCAGTACTTC. It is translated as CSAWRSQETQYF.

The J gene is TRBJ2-3, the V gene TRBV7-8, with 7 bases identical to TRBD2. CDR3 length: 17 amino acids. With 0 bases clipped from V and 0 bases from J, the junction kept 6 bases outside the gene matches. CDR1 is SGHVS and CDR2 is FQNEAQ in the germline V gene. The CDR3 loop reads CASSLARGSGSTDTQYF. CDR3 in DNA: TGTGCCAGCAGCTTAGCGCGGGGTAGCGGGAGCACAGATACGCAGTATTTT.

This clonotype was picked up a small number of times. The chain has TRBV12-3 or TRBV12-4 and TRBJ2-2, with no clear D. Trimming cost V 6 bases and J 0 bases, with 14 bases left between them. This CDR3 contains 16 residues. For the CDR3, the DNA is TGTGCCAGCAGCCTACGAGCGAAAACGAACACCGGGGAGCTGTTTTTT. Its protein is CASSLRAKTNTGELFF.

At least ten counts were recorded for this clonotype. J is TRBJ2-7 and V is TRBV24-1, with 11 positions matching TRBD1. The germline CDR1 and CDR2 sequences are KGHDR and SFDVKD. V shed 9 bases, J shed 1 base, and the junction held 4 bases outside the gene matches. This CDR3 has 14 amino acids. DNA for the CDR3: TGTGCCACCGCCGGGACAGGGGGTTCCTACGAGCAGTACTTC. Translation: CATAGTGGSYEQYF.

This clonotype was counted many times. The chain carries TRBV12-3 or TRBV12-4 and TRBJ1-6; D is possibly TRBD1 (5 bases). The ends were cut back, 6 bases at V and 8 bases at J, with 14 bases in the middle. The CDR3 runs to 14 residues. CDR3 loop: CASREGPLYSPLHF. CDR3 DNA: TGTGCCAGCAGAGAGGGACCCCTTTATTCACCCCTCCACTTT.